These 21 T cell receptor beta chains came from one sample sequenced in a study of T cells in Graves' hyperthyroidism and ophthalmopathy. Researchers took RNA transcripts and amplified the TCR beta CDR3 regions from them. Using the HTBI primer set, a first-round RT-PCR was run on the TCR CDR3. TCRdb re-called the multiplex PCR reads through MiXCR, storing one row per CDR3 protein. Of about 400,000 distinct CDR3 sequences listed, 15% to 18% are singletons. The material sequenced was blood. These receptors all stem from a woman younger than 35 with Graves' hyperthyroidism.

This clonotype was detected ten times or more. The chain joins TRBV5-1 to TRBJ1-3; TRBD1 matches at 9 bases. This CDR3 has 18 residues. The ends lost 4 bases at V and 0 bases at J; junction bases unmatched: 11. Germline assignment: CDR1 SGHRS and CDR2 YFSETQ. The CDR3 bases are TGCGCCAGCAGCGTTTCGATTCCGGGACAGGGCTCTGGAAACACCATATATTTT. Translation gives CASSVSIPGQGSGNTIYF.

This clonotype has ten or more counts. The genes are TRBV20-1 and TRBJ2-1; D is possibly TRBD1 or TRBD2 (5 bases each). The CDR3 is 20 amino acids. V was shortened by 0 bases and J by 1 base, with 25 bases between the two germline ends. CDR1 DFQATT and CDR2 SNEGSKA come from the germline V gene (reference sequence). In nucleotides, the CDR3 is TGCAGTGCTAGAGATCAGAGGGTTCAGGGCCTCTCTAGGTCCTACAATGAGCAGTTCTTC. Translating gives CSARDQRVQGLSRSYNEQFF.

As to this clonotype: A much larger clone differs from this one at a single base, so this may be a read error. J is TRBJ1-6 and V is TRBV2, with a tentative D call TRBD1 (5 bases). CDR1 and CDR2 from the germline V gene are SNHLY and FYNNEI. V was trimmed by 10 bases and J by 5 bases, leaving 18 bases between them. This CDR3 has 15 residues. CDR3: CATRIQGFNNSPLHF. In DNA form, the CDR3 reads TGTGCCACCAGGATTCAGGGTTTTAATAATTCACCCCTCCACTTT.

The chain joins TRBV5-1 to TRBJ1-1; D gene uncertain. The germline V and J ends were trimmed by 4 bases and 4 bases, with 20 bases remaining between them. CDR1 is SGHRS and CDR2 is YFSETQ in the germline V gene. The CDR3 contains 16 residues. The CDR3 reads CASSRQIGARGTEAFF. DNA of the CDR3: TGCGCCAGCAGCCGACAAATCGGTGCCCGGGGCACTGAAGCTTTCTTT.

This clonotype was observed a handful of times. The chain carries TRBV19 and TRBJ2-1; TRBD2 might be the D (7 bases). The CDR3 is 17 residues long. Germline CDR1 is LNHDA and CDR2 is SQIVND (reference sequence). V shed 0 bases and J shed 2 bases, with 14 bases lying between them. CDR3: CASSIDVRGGTYNEQFF. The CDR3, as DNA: TGTGCCAGTAGTATAGATGTGAGGGGGGGGACCTACAATGAGCAGTTCTTC.

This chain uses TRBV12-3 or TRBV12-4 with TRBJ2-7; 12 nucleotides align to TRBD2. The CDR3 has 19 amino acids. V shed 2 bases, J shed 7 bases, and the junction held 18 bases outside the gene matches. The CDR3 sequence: CASSLKIGASGGGGGEQYF. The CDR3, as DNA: TGTGCCAGCAGTTTAAAGATAGGAGCTAGCGGGGGGGGCGGAGGTGAGCAGTACTTC.

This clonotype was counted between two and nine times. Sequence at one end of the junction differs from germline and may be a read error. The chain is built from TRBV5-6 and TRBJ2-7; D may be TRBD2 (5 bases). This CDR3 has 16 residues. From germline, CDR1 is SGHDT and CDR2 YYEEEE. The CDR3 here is CASSLVATGLTYEQHF. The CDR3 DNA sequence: TGTGCCAGCAGCTTGGTAGCTACGGGGTTGACCTACGAGCAGCACTTC.

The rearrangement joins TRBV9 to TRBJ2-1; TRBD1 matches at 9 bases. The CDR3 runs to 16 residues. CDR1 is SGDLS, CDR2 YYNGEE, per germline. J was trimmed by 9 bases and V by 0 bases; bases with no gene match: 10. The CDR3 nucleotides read TGTGCCAGCAGCGTAGCGGGGTCTACAGGGGGCGTTGAGCAGTTCTTC. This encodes CASSVAGSTGGVEQFF. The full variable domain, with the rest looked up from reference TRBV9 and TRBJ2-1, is DSGVTQTPKHLITATGQRVTLRCSPRSGDLSVYWYQQSLDQGLQFLIQYYNGEERAKGNILERFSAQQFPDLHSELNLSSLELGDSALYFCASSVAGSTGGVEQFFGPGTRLTVL.

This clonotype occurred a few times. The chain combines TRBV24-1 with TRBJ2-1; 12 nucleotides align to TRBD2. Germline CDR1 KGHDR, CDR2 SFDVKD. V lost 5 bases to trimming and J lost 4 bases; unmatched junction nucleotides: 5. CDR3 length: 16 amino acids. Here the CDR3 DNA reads TGTGCCACCAGTGGGGCTAGCGGGGGGGGGTACAATGAGCAGTTCTTC. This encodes CATSGASGGGYNEQFF.

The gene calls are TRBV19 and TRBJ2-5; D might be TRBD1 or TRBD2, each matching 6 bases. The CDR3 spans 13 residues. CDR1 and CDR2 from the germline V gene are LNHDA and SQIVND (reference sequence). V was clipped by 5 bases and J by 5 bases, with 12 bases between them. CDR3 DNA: TGTGCCAGTAGTCACGGGGGCGGTGAGACCCAGTACTTC. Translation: CASSHGGGETQYF. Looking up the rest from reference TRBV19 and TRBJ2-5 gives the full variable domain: DGGITQSPKYLFRKEGQNVTLSCEQNLNHDAMYWYRQDPGQGLRLIYYSQIVNDFQKGDIAEGYSVSREKKESFPLTVTSAQKNPTAFYLCASSHGGGETQYFGPGTRLLVL.

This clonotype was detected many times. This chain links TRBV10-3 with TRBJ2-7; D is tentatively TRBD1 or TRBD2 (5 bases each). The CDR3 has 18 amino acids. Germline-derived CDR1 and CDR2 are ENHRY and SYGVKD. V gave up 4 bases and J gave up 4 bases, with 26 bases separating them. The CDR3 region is CAISVRGASSSQRYEQYF. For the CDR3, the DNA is TGTGCCATCAGTGTGAGGGGAGCATCCAGTTCTCAGAGGTACGAGCAGTACTTC.

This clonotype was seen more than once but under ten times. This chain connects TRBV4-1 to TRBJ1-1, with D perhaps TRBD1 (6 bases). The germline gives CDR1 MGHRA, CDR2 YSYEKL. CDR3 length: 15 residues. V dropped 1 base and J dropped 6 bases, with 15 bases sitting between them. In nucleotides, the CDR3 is TGCGCCAGCAGCCAAGTTTATCCGGGGGCCGCTGAAGCTTTCTTT. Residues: CASSQVYPGAAEAFF.

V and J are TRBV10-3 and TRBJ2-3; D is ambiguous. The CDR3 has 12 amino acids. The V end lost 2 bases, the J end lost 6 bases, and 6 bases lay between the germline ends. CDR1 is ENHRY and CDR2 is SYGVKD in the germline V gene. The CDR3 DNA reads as TGTGCCATCAGTGAGCAGTGGGATACGCAGTATTTT. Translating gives CAISEQWDTQYF.

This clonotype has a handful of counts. The CDR3: CASTKLAGGSTDTQYF. CDR3 bases: TGTGCCAGCACCAAACTAGCGGGAGGTAGCACAGATACGCAGTATTTT. V is TRBV5-8 and J is TRBJ2-3; 12 bases line up with TRBD2. This CDR3 has 16 amino acids. Per germline, CDR1 SGHTS and CDR2 YDEGEE. After removal of 6 bases from V and 0 bases from J, the junction contained 5 bases not matched to a gene.

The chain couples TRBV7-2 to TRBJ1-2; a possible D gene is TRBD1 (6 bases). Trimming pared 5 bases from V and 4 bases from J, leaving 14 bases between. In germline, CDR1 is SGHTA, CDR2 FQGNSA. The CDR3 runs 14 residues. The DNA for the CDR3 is TGTGCCAGCAGCCCAGAGGGGGGTGTCTATGGCTACACCTTC. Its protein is CASSPEGGVYGYTF.

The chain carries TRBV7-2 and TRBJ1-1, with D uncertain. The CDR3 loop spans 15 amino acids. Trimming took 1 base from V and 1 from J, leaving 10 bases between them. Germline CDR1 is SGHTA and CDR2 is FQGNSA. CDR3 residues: CASSLDAGANTEAFF. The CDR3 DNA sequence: TGTGCCAGCAGCTTAGACGCGGGCGCGAACACTGAAGCTTTCTTT.

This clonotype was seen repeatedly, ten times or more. The CDR3 is CASSLGLAGGRETQYF. In nucleotides, the CDR3 is TGTGCCAGCAGCTTAGGTCTAGCGGGGGGTCGAGAGACCCAGTACTTC. The V gene is TRBV7-2, the J gene TRBJ2-5; 11 bases map to TRBD2. The CDR3 is made up of 16 amino acids. Germline V gives CDR1 SGHTA, CDR2 FQGNSA. V shed 1 base, J shed 4 bases, and the junction held 5 bases outside the gene matches.

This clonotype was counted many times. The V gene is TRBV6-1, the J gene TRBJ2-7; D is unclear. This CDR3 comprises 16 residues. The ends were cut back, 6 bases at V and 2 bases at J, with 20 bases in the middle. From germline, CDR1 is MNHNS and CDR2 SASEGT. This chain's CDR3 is CASRFRVVSPTYEQYF. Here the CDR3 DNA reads TGTGCCAGCAGATTCCGCGTTGTGTCACCGACCTACGAGCAGTACTTC.

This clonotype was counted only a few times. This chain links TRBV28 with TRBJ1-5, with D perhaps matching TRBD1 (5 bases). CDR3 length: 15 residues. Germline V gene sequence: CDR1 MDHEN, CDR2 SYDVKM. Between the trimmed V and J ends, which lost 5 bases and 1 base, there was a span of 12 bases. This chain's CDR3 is CASSTRQISNQPQHF. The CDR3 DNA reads TGTGCCAGCAGTACTCGACAGATCAGCAATCAGCCCCAGCATTTT.

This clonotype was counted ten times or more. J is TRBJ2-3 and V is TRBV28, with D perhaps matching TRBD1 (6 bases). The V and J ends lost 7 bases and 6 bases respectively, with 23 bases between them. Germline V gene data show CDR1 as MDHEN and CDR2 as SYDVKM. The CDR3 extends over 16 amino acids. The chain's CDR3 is CASTSTQRPQGDTQYF. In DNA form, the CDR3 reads TGTGCCAGCACCTCCACGCAGCGGCCCCAGGGGGATACGCAGTATTTT.

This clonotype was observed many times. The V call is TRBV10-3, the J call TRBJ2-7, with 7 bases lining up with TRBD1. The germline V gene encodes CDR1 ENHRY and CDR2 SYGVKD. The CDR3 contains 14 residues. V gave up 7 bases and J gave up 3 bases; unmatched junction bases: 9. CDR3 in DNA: TGTGCCATCACCTCAGACAGGGAGAACTACGAGCAGTACTTC. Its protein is CAITSDRENYEQYF.